This TCR beta chain was obtained from a study of T cells in Graves' hyperthyroidism and ophthalmopathy. Patients showing uncontrolled infection, other autoimmune disease, pregnancy or lactation were ineligible. Isolation of PBMCs was performed on about 9.9 ml fresh peripheral blood. The study's findings and limits: From stable hyperthyroidism, ophthalmopathy was set apart by a 13 V-J model.

The CDR3 has 21 residues. Unmatched junction bases numbered 14, after V lost 2 bases and J lost 0 bases. Germline CDR1 reads SGHAT; CDR2 reads FQNNGV. Amplified regions were TCR beta CDR3 sequences from RNA transcripts. The HTBI primer set drove a first-round RT-PCR of the TCR CDR3. TCRdb redid the calling of the multiplex PCR reads with MiXCR, one entry per CDR3 protein. The data contain roughly 300,000 distinct CDR3 sequences, approximately 13% of them seen just once; the ten biggest clones take up 20% to 25%. As concerns this clonotype: Its antigen is unidentified.

This clonotype was obtained from a woman in her 30s with Graves' hyperthyroidism. Sequenced sample: blood. The rearrangement uses TRBV11-2 and TRBJ2-1; 12 positions agree with TRBD2. For the CDR3, the DNA is TGTGCCAGCAGCTTAAAGGGCGCGGCTAGCGGGAGGGTATCCTCCTACAATGAGCAGTTCTTC. It yields the protein CASSLKGAASGRVSSYNEQFF.